This TCR beta chain was captured in a study of blood T cell repertoires in COVID-19. Study-level background: The United States, Italy and Spain were the sources of the acute and convalescent COVID-19 samples.

CDR3 length: 15 amino acids. Germline values: CDR1 MGHRA, CDR2 YSYEKL. The junction had 8 bases not matched to a gene; V was cut back by 4 bases and J by 4 bases. The table came from immunoSEQ multiplex PCR; TCRdb's copy has only in-frame clones and leaves some out. The repertoire holds more than 95,000 clones, around 82% seen once, with 15% to 20% in the top ten. The chain recombines TRBV4-1 with TRBJ1-1; TRBD1 aligns across 8 bases. The sequence was obtained from a man aged 30 to 45 with COVID-19, enrolled during active disease. Sequenced sample: peripheral blood. CDR3 protein: CASSPQGGRSTEAFF. CDR3 nucleotides: TGCGCCAGCAGCCCACAGGGGGGGAGGTCCACTGAAGCTTTCTTT.